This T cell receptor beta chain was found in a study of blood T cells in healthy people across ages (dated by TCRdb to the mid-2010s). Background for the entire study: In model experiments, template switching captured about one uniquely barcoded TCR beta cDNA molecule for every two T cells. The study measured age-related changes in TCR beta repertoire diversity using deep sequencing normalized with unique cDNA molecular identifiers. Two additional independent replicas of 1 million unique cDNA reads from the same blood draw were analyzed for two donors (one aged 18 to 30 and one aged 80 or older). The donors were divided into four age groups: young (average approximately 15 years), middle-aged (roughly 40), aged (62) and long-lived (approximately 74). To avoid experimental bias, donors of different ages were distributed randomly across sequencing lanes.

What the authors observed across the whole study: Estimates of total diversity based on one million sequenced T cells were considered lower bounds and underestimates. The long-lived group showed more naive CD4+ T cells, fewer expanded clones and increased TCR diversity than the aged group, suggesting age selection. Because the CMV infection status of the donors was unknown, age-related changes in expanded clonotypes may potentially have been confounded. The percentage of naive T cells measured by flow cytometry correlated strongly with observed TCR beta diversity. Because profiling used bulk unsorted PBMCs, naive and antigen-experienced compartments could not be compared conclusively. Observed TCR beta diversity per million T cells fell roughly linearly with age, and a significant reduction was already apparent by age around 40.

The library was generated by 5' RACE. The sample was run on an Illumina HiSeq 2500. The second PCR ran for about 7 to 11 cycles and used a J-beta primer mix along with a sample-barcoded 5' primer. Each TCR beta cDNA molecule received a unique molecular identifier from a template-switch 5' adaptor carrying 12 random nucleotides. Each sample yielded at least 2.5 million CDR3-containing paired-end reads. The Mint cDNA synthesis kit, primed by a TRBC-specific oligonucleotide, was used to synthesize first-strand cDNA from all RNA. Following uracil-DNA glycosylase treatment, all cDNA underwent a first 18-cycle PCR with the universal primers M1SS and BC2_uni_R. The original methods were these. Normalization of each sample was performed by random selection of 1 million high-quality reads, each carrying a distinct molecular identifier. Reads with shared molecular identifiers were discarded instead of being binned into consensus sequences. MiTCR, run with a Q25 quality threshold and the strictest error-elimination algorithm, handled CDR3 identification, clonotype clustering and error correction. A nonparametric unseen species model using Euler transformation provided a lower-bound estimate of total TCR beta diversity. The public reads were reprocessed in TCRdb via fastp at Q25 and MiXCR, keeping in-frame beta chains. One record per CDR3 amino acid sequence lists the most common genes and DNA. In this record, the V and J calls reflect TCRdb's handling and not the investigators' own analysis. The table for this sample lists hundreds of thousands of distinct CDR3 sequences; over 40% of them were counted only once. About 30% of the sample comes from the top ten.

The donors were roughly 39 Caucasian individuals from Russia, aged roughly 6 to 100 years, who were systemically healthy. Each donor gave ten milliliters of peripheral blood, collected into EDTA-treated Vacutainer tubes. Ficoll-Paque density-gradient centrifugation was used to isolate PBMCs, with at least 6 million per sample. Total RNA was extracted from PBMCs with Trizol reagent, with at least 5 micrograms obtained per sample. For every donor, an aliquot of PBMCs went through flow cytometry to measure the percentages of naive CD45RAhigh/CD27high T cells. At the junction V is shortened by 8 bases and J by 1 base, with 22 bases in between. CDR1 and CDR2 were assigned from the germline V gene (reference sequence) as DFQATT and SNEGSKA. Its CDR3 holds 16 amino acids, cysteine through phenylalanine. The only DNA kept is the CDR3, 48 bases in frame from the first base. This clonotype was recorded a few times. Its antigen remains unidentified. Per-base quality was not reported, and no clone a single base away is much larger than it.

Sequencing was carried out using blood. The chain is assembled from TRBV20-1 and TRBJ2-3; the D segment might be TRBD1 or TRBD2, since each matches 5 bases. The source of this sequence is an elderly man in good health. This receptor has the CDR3 CSITGRARGGTDTQYF. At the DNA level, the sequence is TGCAGTATAACTGGTCGGGCAAGAGGGGGCACAGATACGCAGTATTTT.